This T cell receptor beta chain was identified in a study of PD-L1 blockade in urothelial cancer. Only in-frame clones appear in the TCRdb table, and some are missing; sequencing was by immunoSEQ multiplex PCR. The table lists around 100,000 clones, approximately 91% of them singletons. Per the germline V gene, CDR1 is LNHNV and CDR2 is YYDKDF (reference sequence). V gave up 1 base and J gave up 3 bases, with 9 bases separating them. This CDR3 is 14 amino acids long. This clone was seen just once. The sample here was PBMCs, taken around atezolizumab (anti-PD-L1) treatment. The TCR was taken from a woman over 75 with urothelial cancer. The V and J genes are TRBV15 and TRBJ2-5, with no clear D. CDR3 in amino acids: CATSRGRREETQYF. In DNA form, the CDR3 reads TGTGCCACCAGCAGAGGAAGAAGAGAAGAGACCCAGTACTTC.